This TCR beta chain is drawn from a study of OX40 agonist ivuxolimab in advanced cancers. The CDR3 sequence is 16 residues long. With 3 bases removed from V and 0 bases from J, the gap between germline ends came to 9 bases. Germline CDR1 and CDR2: SEHNR and FQNEAQ (reference sequence). The data were produced by immunoSEQ multiplex PCR, yet TCRdb's version contains in-frame clones alone and is incomplete. The repertoire holds tens of thousands of clones, around 80% seen once, with over 1.5% in the top ten. Overall study results and limits: Nonresponders, in some cases, also had low normalized T-cell clonal expansion.

A remark on this clone: Its matching antigen is unknown.

The sequencing used CD4+ or CD8+ T cells sorted from blood, collected in a trial of the OX40 agonist ivuxolimab. This chain connects TRBV7-9 to TRBJ1-6; maybe TRBD1 (6 bases). This sequence originates from an adult with an advanced solid tumor such as melanoma, head and neck, liver or kidney cancer. The CDR3: CASSFGQSSYNSPLHF. The DNA for the CDR3 is TGTGCCAGCAGCTTCGGACAGAGCTCCTATAATTCACCCCTCCACTTT.